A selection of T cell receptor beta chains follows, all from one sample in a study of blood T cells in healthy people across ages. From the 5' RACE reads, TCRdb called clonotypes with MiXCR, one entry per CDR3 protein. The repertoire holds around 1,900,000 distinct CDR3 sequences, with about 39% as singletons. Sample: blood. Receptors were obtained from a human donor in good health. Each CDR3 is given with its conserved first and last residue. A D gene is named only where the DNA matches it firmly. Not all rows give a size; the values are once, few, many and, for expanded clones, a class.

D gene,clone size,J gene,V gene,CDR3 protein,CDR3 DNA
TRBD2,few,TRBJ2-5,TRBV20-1,CSASTGGRDVETQYF,TGCAGTGCTAGTACGGGGGGGCGGGATGTGGAGACCCAGTACTTC
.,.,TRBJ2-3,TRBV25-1,CASSVYGATTDTQYF,TGTGCCAGCAGTGTTTACGGGGCTACCACAGATACGCAGTATTTT
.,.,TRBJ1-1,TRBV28,CASDPGSGFEGEAFF,TGTGCCAGCGATCCAGGGTCGGGCTTTGAGGGTGAAGCTTTCTTT
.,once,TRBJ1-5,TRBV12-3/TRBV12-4,CASRKQGIGQPQHF,TGTGCCAGCAGGAAACAGGGAATAGGGCAGCCCCAGCATTTT
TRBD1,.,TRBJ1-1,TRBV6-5,CASSYRQGTEAFF,TGTGCCAGCAGTTACCGACAGGGGACTGAAGCTTTCTTT
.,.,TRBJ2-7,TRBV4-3,CASSQGLSGGGYEQYF,TGCGCCAGCAGCCAAGGGCTATCAGGAGGCGGCTACGAGCAGTACTTC
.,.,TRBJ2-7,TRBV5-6,CASSLGGERKRYF,TGTGCCAGCAGCTTGGGAGGAGAAAGAAAGCGGTACTTC
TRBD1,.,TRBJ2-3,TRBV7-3,CASSLPRTGEEDTQYF,TGTGCCAGCAGCTTGCCACGGACAGGGGAAGAAGATACGCAGTATTTT
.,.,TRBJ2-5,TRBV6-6,CASSSPNGQETQYF,TGTGCCAGCAGTTCCCCCAACGGACAAGAGACCCAGTACTTC
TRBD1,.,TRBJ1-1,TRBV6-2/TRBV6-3,CASSYGQGGNTEAFF,TGTGCCAGCAGTTACGGACAGGGAGGGAACACTGAAGCTTTCTTT
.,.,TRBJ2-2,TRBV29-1,CSVEGDYTGELFF,TGCAGCGTTGAGGGCGATTACACCGGGGAGCTGTTTTTT
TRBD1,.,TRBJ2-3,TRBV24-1,CATSDLLGTGGKDTQYF,TGTGCCACCAGTGATCTACTCGGGACAGGGGGCAAAGATACGCAGTATTTT
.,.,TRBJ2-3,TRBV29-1,CSSDRGGYDTRYF,TGCAGCTCTGATAGAGGGGGGTACGATACGCGGTATTTT
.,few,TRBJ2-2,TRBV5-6,CASSSGPSELFF,TGTGCCAGCAGCTCCGGTCCGAGCGAGCTGTTTTTT
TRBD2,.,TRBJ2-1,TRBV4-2,CASSRSLGTSGGLGLNEQFF,TGTGCCAGCAGCCGATCCTTGGGGACTAGCGGGGGGCTAGGGTTGAATGAGCAGTTCTTC
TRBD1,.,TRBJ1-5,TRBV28,CASRLGQENQPQHF,TGTGCCAGCAGACTAGGACAGGAGAATCAGCCCCAGCATTTT
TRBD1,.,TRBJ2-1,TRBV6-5,CASRARDRVQFF,TGTGCCAGCAGAGCTAGGGACAGGGTTCAGTTCTTC
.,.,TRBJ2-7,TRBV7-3,CASSPSRDSYEQYF,TGTGCCAGCAGCCCTTCGAGAGACTCCTACGAGCAGTACTTC
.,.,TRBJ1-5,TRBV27,CTSSSQISNQPQHF,TGTACCAGCAGCTCACAGATTAGCAATCAGCCCCAGCATTTT
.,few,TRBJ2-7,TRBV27,CASSLGRQGGGQSEQYF,TGTGCCAGCAGCCTCGGACGACAGGGAGGGGGGCAGTCCGAGCAGTACTTC
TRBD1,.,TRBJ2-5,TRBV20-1,CSADGQGGETQYF,TGCAGTGCCGACGGACAGGGAGGTGAGACCCAGTACTTC
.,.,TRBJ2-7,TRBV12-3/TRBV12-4,CASSTHGGYEQYF,TGTGCCAGCAGTACCCACGGGGGCTACGAGCAGTACTTC
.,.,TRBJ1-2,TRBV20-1,CSARENIVYGYTF,TGCAGTGCTAGAGAGAATATAGTCTATGGCTACACCTTC
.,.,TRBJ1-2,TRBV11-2,CASSLGIRDSPYGYTF,TGTGCCAGCAGCTTAGGGATCAGGGATTCCCCCTATGGCTACACCTTC
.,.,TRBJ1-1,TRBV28,CASFPAGASLLNTEAFF,TGTGCCAGCTTCCCGGCAGGGGCCTCCCTCCTGAACACTGAAGCTTTCTTT
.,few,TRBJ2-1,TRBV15,CATSRDLGSGEQFF,TGTGCCACCAGCAGAGATCTAGGGTCAGGTGAGCAGTTCTTC
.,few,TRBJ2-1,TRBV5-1,CASSLGGTEEEQFF,TGCGCCAGCAGCTTGGGGGGGACGGAGGAAGAGCAGTTCTTC
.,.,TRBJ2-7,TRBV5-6,CASSSVQTSSYEQYF,TGTGCCAGCAGCTCAGTTCAGACCAGCTCCTACGAGCAGTACTTC
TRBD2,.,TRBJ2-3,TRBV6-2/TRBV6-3,CASRMRGSTDTQYF,TGTGCCAGCAGAATGCGGGGGAGCACAGATACGCAGTATTTT
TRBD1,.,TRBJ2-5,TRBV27,CASSLAPGTGWETQYF,TGTGCCAGCAGTCTCGCCCCCGGGACAGGGTGGGAGACCCAGTACTTC
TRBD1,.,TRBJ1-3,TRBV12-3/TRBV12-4,CASSLQGAFGNTIYF,TGTGCCAGCAGTTTACAGGGGGCTTTTGGAAACACCATATATTTT
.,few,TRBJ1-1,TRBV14,CASSQVYTEAFF,TGTGCCAGCAGCCAAGTTTACACTGAAGCTTTCTTT
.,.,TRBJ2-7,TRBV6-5,CASTMLEGYEQYF,TGTGCCAGCACCATGCTTGAGGGCTACGAGCAGTACTTC
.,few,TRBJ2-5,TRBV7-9,CASSSGVNLWKTQYF,TGTGCCAGCAGCTCCGGGGTTAATCTGTGGAAGACCCAGTACTTC
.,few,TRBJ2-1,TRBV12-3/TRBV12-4,CASSPNMVYNEQFF,TGTGCCAGCAGCCCAAACATGGTTTACAATGAGCAGTTCTTC
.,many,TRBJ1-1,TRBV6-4,CASRDRPDAEAFF,TGTGCCAGCAGGGACAGACCCGATGCTGAAGCTTTCTTT
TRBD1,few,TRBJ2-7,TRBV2,CATRQGAAYEQYF,TGTGCCACCAGACAGGGGGCGGCCTACGAGCAGTACTTC
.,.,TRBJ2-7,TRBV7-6,CASSLFHGSYEQYF,TGTGCCAGCAGCTTATTCCACGGCTCCTACGAGCAGTACTTC
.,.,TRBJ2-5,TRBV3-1,CASYKPGTPKETQYF,TGTGCCAGCTATAAACCCGGGACACCTAAAGAGACCCAGTACTTC
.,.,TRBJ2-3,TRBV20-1,CSAPRQGQTDTQYF,TGCAGTGCCCCCCGCCAGGGGCAAACGGATACGCAGTATTTT
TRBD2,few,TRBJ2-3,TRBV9,CASSVGIAGSTDTQYF,TGTGCCAGCAGCGTAGGTATAGCGGGGAGCACAGATACGCAGTATTTT
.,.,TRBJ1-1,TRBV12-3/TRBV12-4,CASSLAGSMNTEAFF,TGTGCCAGCAGTTTAGCTGGCTCGATGAACACTGAAGCTTTCTTT
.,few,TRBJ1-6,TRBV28,CGVRDVNSPLHF,TGTGGGGTCCGGGACGTTAATTCACCCCTCCACTTT
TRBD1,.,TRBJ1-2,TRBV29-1,CSAWDRGKVGYTF,TGCAGCGCCTGGGACAGGGGGAAGGTTGGCTACACCTTC
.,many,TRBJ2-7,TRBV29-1,CSVEESWGSEQYF,TGCAGCGTTGAAGAGAGTTGGGGATCCGAGCAGTACTTC
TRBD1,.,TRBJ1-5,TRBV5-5,CASSSRTGDEQPQHF,TGTGCCAGCAGCTCCCGGACAGGGGATGAACAGCCCCAGCATTTT
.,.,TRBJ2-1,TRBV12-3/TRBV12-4,CASSLFGVAEQFF,TGTGCCAGCAGCCTTTTCGGAGTAGCGGAACAGTTCTTC
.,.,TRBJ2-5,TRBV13,CASSSDNHELKETQYF,TGTGCCAGCAGCTCGGACAACCATGAACTAAAAGAGACCCAGTACTTC
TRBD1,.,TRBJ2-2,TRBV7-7,CASSLEAGGATGELFF,TGTGCTAGCAGCTTAGAGGCAGGGGGCGCGACCGGGGAGCTGTTTTTT
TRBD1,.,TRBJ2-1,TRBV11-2,CASSPRAGTGELDEQFF,TGTGCCAGCAGCCCCAGAGCCGGGACAGGGGAGTTGGATGAGCAGTTCTTC
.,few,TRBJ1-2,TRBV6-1,CASSELGMNYGYTF,TGTGCCAGCAGTGAACTGGGGATGAACTATGGCTACACCTTC
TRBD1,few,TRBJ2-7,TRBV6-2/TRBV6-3,CASSPRGTGVSYEQYF,TGTGCCAGCAGCCCTCGAGGGACAGGGGTCTCCTACGAGCAGTACTTC
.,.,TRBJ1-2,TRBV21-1,CASSLTGIEYGYTF,TGTGCCAGCAGCCTGACAGGGATTGAGTATGGCTACACCTTC
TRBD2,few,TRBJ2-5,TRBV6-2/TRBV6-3,CASTSGKETQYF,TGTGCCAGCACTAGCGGTAAAGAGACCCAGTACTTC